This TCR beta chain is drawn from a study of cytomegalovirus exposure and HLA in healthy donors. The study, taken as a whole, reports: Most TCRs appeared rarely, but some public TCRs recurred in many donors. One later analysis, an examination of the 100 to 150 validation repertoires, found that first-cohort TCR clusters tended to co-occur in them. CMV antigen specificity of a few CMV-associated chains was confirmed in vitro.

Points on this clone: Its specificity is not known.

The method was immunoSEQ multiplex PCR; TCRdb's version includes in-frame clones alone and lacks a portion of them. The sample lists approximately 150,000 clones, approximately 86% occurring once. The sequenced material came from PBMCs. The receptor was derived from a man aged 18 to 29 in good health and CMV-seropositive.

In nucleotides, the CDR3 is TGTGCCAGTAGACGATTCGGTGGAAACACCATATATTTT. Protein product: CASRRFGGNTIYF. The rearrangement links TRBV19 to TRBJ1-3; D ambiguous. Germline V gives CDR1 LNHDA, CDR2 SQIVND (reference sequence). V was shortened by 6 bases and J by 3 bases, with 9 bases between the two germline ends. This CDR3 region has 13 residues.